This T cell receptor beta chain stems from a study of blood T cells in healthy people across ages. Turning to this clonotype: Its target is not known.

Whole-study findings and limits: Whereas aged donors had fewer naive CD4+ cells, long-lived donors had more of them and higher diversity.

Germline values: CDR1 LGHDT, CDR2 YNNKEL (reference sequence). The germline V and J ends were trimmed by 0 bases and 4 bases, with 10 bases remaining between them. The CDR3 runs to 15 residues. With each sample, at least 5 micrograms of total RNA were extracted. Next came a second PCR, run for roughly 7 to 12 cycles, which used a sample-barcoded 5' primer along with a J-beta primer mix. All samples yielded 3 million or more CDR3-containing paired-end reads. TCRdb itself ran the 5' RACE reads through MiXCR, one entry per CDR3 protein. The table has approximately 1.5 million distinct CDR3 sequences, approximately 43% seen once.

Sequencing was carried out using blood. The sequence was collected from a woman aged 18-29 years in good health. The rearrangement joins TRBV3-1 to TRBJ2-1, with D unclear. For the CDR3, the DNA is TGTGCCAGCAGCCAAGATAGGCCGGTTTACAATGAGCAGTTCTTC. Translated, it gives CASSQDRPVYNEQFF.